These 20 T cell receptor beta chains share one sample of origin, sequenced in a study of OX40 agonist ivuxolimab in advanced cancers. The assay was immunoSEQ multiplex PCR, and TCRdb's table has in-frame clones only and misses some. The sample carries fewer than 65,000 clones, about nine tenths recorded once. The material was CD4+ or CD8+ T cells sorted from blood, obtained in a trial of the OX40 agonist ivuxolimab. These receptors all come from an adult with an advanced solid tumor such as melanoma, head and neck, liver or kidney cancer.

The chain recombines TRBV2 with TRBJ1-2; tentative D call: TRBD1 (6 bases). The CDR3 loop spans 15 amino acids. Germline V gives CDR1 SNHLY, CDR2 FYNNEI. V shed 2 bases and J shed 2 bases, with 12 bases lying between them. CDR3 loop: CASSETGPPNYGYTF. As DNA, the CDR3 is TGTGCCAGCAGTGAAACAGGGCCCCCCAACTATGGCTACACCTTC.

The rearrangement joins TRBV5-1 to TRBJ1-5; D call uncertain. CDR1 is SGHRS, CDR2 YFSETQ, per germline. The CDR3 sequence is 14 residues long. The V gene lost 0 bases and the J gene lost 2 bases, with 6 bases spanning the gap. CDR3 sequence (DNA): TGCGCCAGCAGCTTGGCACTAGGCAATCAGCCCCAGCATTTT. It is translated as CASSLALGNQPQHF.

This chain joins TRBV19 and TRBJ1-5; the match to TRBD1 covers 8 bases. Germline V gene sequence: CDR1 LNHDA, CDR2 SQIVND (reference sequence). This CDR3 comprises 17 residues. The trim removed 7 bases at V and 4 bases at J, leaving 15 bases unmatched. The CDR3 reads CASTGDRSLDGNQPQHF. The CDR3 DNA follows: TGTGCCAGTACCGGGGACAGGTCTCTAGACGGGAATCAGCCCCAGCATTTT.

V gene TRBV4-1 combines with J gene TRBJ2-2; a weak D match, TRBD1 (6 bases). The V end was cut by 2 bases, the J end by 1 base, with 14 bases between. From germline, CDR1 is MGHRA and CDR2 YSYEKL. The CDR3 sequence is 17 residues long. The CDR3 region is CASSQIGKGENTGELFF. The CDR3 DNA reads TGCGCCAGCAGCCAAATAGGGAAGGGGGAGAACACCGGGGAGCTGTTTTTT.

The sample holds one count of this clone. The J gene is TRBJ2-1, the V gene TRBV5-1; 10 bases match TRBD2. Looked up from germline, CDR1 is SGHRS and CDR2 is YFSETQ. The CDR3 covers 17 residues. J lost 4 bases, V lost 3 bases, and 10 bases had no gene match. CDR3 residues: CASSSSPTSGTYNEQFF. Written as DNA, the CDR3 is TGCGCCAGCAGCTCCAGCCCCACTAGCGGGACGTACAATGAGCAGTTCTTC.

This clone appeared a single time. The V gene is TRBV2, the J gene TRBJ2-3; 12 nucleotides agree with TRBD2. The CDR3 has 15 amino acids. Germline V gene lookup returns CDR1 SNHLY and CDR2 FYNNEI. V lost 6 bases, J lost 3 bases, and 4 bases stayed unmatched. The CDR3 protein is CASRLTSGGTDTQYF. The CDR3 nucleotides are TGTGCCAGCAGATTAACTAGCGGGGGGACAGATACGCAGTATTTT.

The V gene is TRBV9, the J gene TRBJ2-3; D not certain. V lost 6 bases to trimming and J lost 2 bases, with 10 bases between them. Germline V gene data show CDR1 as SGDLS and CDR2 as YYNGEE. There are 13 residues in the CDR3. Here the CDR3 DNA reads TGTGCCAGCACCCGAGGTCTCACAGATACGCAGTATTTT. Translating it yields CASTRGLTDTQYF.

V and J are TRBV6-1 and TRBJ1-2; TRBD1 might be the D (5 bases). The germline gives CDR1 MNHNS, CDR2 SASEGT. The length of the CDR3 is 13 residues. V was cut by 6 bases and J by 4 bases, with 12 bases left in between. CDR3 residues: CASSSRDLYGYTF. CDR3 sequence (DNA): TGTGCCAGCAGCAGCCGGGACCTCTATGGCTACACCTTC.

The gene calls are TRBV6-5 and TRBJ2-5; TRBD1 agrees at 8 bases. Germline values: CDR1 MNHEY, CDR2 SVGAGI. The ends lost 5 bases at V and 2 bases at J; junction bases unmatched: 10. The CDR3 covers 16 residues. CDR3 bases: TGTGCCAGCAGTAACTTAATCGGGACAGGACAAGAGACCCAGTACTTC. It is translated as CASSNLIGTGQETQYF.

The count of this clone is one. The chain couples TRBV18 to TRBJ1-3; the D gene is possibly TRBD1 (5 bases). The V gene lost 2 bases and the J gene lost 0 bases, with 11 bases spanning the gap. Germline V gene lookup returns CDR1 KGHSH and CDR2 LQKENI. The length of the CDR3 is 16 residues. CDR3 protein: CASSPVPGDSGNTIYF. CDR3 DNA sequence: TGTGCCAGCTCACCAGTTCCGGGGGACTCTGGAAACACCATATATTTT.

The rearrangement uses TRBV11-3 and TRBJ1-2; TRBD1 might be the D (6 bases). Trimming removed 1 base from V and 8 bases from J, with 17 bases in between. CDR3 length: 15 residues. Per the germline V gene, CDR1 is SGHNT and CDR2 is YENEEA. DNA of the CDR3: TGTGCCAGCAGCTTAGGAGGGGGGGGCGCGAGCGGCTACACCTTC. This gives the protein CASSLGGGGASGYTF.

The chain employs TRBV7-9 and TRBJ2-3; D not resolved. Germline V lookup: CDR1 SEHNR, CDR2 FQNEAQ (reference sequence). With 3 bases removed from V and 0 bases from J, the gap between germline ends came to 10 bases. The CDR3 runs 15 residues. Here the CDR3 reads CASSLGPGSTDTQYF. The CDR3 DNA is TGTGCCAGCAGCTTGGGCCCTGGAAGCACAGATACGCAGTATTTT. Drawing the rest from reference TRBV7-9 and TRBJ2-3, the complete variable domain is DTGVSQNPRHKITKRGQNVTFRCDPISEHNRLYWYRQTLGQGPEFLTYFQNEAQLEKSRLLSDRFSAERPKGSFSTLEIQRTEQGDSAMYLCASSLGPGSTDTQYFGPGTRLTVL.

The genes are TRBV6-5 and TRBJ1-1, with a tentative D call TRBD1 (6 bases). Trimming cost V 5 bases and J 0 bases, with 10 bases left between them. CDR3 length: 14 amino acids. CDR1 MNHEY and CDR2 SVGAGI come from the germline V gene. The CDR3 coding sequence is TGTGCCAGCAGTAAGGGGGAGGTGAACACTGAAGCTTTCTTT. Translation gives CASSKGEVNTEAFF.

The rearrangement uses TRBV15 and TRBJ2-7, with 9 bases that match TRBD1. Looked up from germline, CDR1 is LNHNV and CDR2 is YYDKDF (reference sequence). The CDR3 spans 14 residues. Unmatched junction bases numbered 4, after V lost 0 bases and J lost 7 bases. The CDR3 loop reads CATSRDGTGLEQYF. DNA for the CDR3: TGTGCCACCAGCAGAGACGGGACAGGGCTTGAGCAGTACTTC.

The chain has TRBV18 and TRBJ2-3; 9 nucleotides match TRBD2. The CDR3 contains 14 residues. CDR1 and CDR2 (germline): KGHSH, LQKENI. The ends lost 6 bases at V and 3 bases at J; junction bases unmatched: 4. CDR3: CASSSTSGTDTQYF. CDR3 DNA sequence: TGTGCCAGCTCGTCGACTAGCGGAACAGATACGCAGTATTTT.

The sample holds one count of this clone. The J gene is TRBJ1-6, the V gene TRBV15, with no clear D. V lost 5 bases, J lost 6 bases, and 8 bases lay in between. The CDR3 runs to 13 residues. The germline V gene has CDR1 LNHNV and CDR2 YYDKDF (reference sequence). The CDR3, as DNA: TGTGCCACCAGCTCTGTCCGTAATTCACCCCTCCACTTT. This translates into CATSSVRNSPLHF.

The V call is TRBV19, the J call TRBJ2-7; D possibly corresponds to TRBD1 (5 bases). In germline, CDR1 is LNHDA, CDR2 SQIVND (reference sequence). V dropped 2 bases and J dropped 4 bases, with 18 bases sitting between them. The CDR3 extends over 16 amino acids. The CDR3 coding sequence is TGTGCCAGTAGTATATCGTCGACGGGCAGGGATTACGAGCAGTACTTC. It encodes CASSISSTGRDYEQYF. Complete variable domain (other parts from reference TRBV19 and TRBJ2-7): DGGITQSPKYLFRKEGQNVTLSCEQNLNHDAMYWYRQDPGQGLRLIYYSQIVNDFQKGDIAEGYSVSREKKESFPLTVTSAQKNPTAFYLCASSISSTGRDYEQYFGPGTRLTVT.

This chain joins TRBV4-1 and TRBJ2-2; the match to TRBD2 covers 7 bases. The CDR3 has 16 amino acids. The ends lost 0 bases at V and 3 bases at J; junction bases unmatched: 4. The germline V gene has CDR1 MGHRA and CDR2 YSYEKL. In DNA form, the CDR3 reads TGCGCCAGCAGCCAAGATGGGGACTACCACACCGGGGAGCTGTTTTTT. This gives the protein CASSQDGDYHTGELFF.

This rearrangement joins TRBV11-3 to TRBJ2-7, with 9 bases aligning to TRBD2. This CDR3 region has 18 residues. Per germline, CDR1 SGHNT and CDR2 YENEEA. V dropped 5 bases and J dropped 0; count of bases not matched to a gene: 14. The CDR3 here is CASSPFGWTSASSYEQYF. The CDR3 nucleotides read TGTGCCAGCAGCCCCTTTGGGTGGACTAGCGCGAGCTCCTACGAGCAGTACTTC.

The chain has TRBV6-1 and TRBJ1-5, with 9 positions matching TRBD1. The trim removed 4 bases at V and 0 bases at J, leaving 13 bases unmatched. This CDR3 has 19 amino acids. In germline, CDR1 is MNHNS, CDR2 SASEGT. The CDR3, as DNA: TGTGCCAGCAGTGCCCTAGGGACAGGGCAAAGGGGTAGCAATCAGCCCCAGCATTTT. Amino acids: CASSALGTGQRGSNQPQHF.